The next 29 T cell receptor beta chains were all read from a single sample in a study of OX40 agonist ivuxolimab in advanced cancers. Profiled with immunoSEQ multiplex PCR; TCRdb holds only in-frame clones, not every one. The sample lists around 70,000 clones, under 95% occurring once. The sample here was CD4+ or CD8+ T cells sorted from blood, taken in a trial of the OX40 agonist ivuxolimab. Source of these receptors: an adult with an advanced solid tumor such as melanoma, head and neck, liver or kidney cancer.

This rearrangement joins TRBV5-1 to TRBJ2-7; 9 nucleotides agree with TRBD1. CDR3 size: 14 residues. CDR1 is SGHRS and CDR2 is YFSETQ in the germline V gene. V was pared by 0 bases and J by 6 bases, with 4 bases of the junction left unmatched. The CDR3, as DNA: TGCGCCAGCAGCTTGGACAGGGGGCTCGGCGAGCAGTACTTC. Its protein product is CASSLDRGLGEQYF.

J is TRBJ1-5 and V is TRBV5-1, with 7 bases matching TRBD1. V trimming: 4 bases; J trimming: 2 bases; junction bases outside the gene matches: 3. The CDR3 contains 14 residues. Germline V gives CDR1 SGHRS, CDR2 YFSETQ. In DNA, the CDR3 is TGCGCCAGCAGCGACGGACAGGGCAATCAGCCCCAGCATTTT. Protein sequence: CASSDGQGNQPQHF.

The chain couples TRBV5-1 to TRBJ1-6; 9 bases match TRBD1. The CDR3 has 15 amino acids. CDR1 and CDR2 (germline): SGHRS, YFSETQ. V gave up 0 bases and J gave up 10 bases; unmatched junction bases: 5. The DNA for the CDR3 is TGCGCCAGCAGCTTGGAGGGGACAGGGTTATCACCCCTCCACTTT. It codes for CASSLEGTGLSPLHF.

This chain connects TRBV5-4 to TRBJ1-2; TRBD1 matches at 7 bases. V lost 5 bases to trimming and J lost 8 bases; unmatched junction nucleotides: 9. The V gene's germline CDR1 is SGHNT and CDR2 YYREEE (reference sequence). This CDR3 is 13 amino acids long. CDR3 nucleotide sequence: TGTGCCAGCAGTGCTGAGGGGGCGTGGGGCTACACCTTC. Amino acids: CASSAEGAWGYTF.

The V call is TRBV7-9, the J call TRBJ1-1, with D tentatively TRBD1 (6 bases). V dropped 1 base and J dropped 2 bases, with 17 bases sitting between them. Germline loops: CDR1 SEHNR, CDR2 FQNEAQ (reference sequence). The CDR3 sequence is 17 residues long. The CDR3 loop reads CASSLVSMAGANTEAFF. CDR3 in DNA: TGTGCCAGCAGCTTAGTTTCAATGGCAGGGGCCAACACTGAAGCTTTCTTT.

The chain couples TRBV5-1 to TRBJ2-1; perhaps TRBD1 as D (5 bases). The CDR3 covers 15 residues. CDR1 is SGHRS, CDR2 YFSETQ, per germline. V dropped 4 bases and J dropped 0 bases, with 11 bases sitting between them. CDR3 nucleotide sequence: TGCGCCAGCAGCCCGAGACAGAGCTCCTACAATGAGCAGTTCTTC. Amino acids: CASSPRQSSYNEQFF.

CDR3 sequence (DNA): TGTGCCAGCACGTGGTCCACTGAAGCTTTCTTT. This codes for CASTWSTEAFF. This chain links TRBV6-6 with TRBJ1-1; D unclear. The CDR3 is 11 amino acids. Germline CDR1 and CDR2: MNHNY and SVGAGI (reference sequence). V gave up 7 bases and J gave up 4 bases, with 7 bases separating them.

The rearrangement uses TRBV19 and TRBJ2-5, with D possibly matching TRBD2 (5 bases). V was shortened by 3 bases and J by 5 bases, with 13 bases between the two germline ends. The CDR3 has 14 residues. CDR1 is LNHDA and CDR2 is SQIVND in the germline V gene (reference sequence). CDR3 bases: TGTGCCAGTAGTATTTGGGCGGGTGGGGAGACCCAGTACTTC. Its translation: CASSIWAGGETQYF.

Here the CDR3 reads CSVASEGAWTGELFF. CDR3 coding DNA: TGCAGCGTTGCGTCCGAGGGGGCTTGGACCGGGGAGCTGTTTTTT. The chain has TRBV29-1 and TRBJ2-2; the match to TRBD1 covers 7 bases. This CDR3 region has 15 residues. V lost 4 bases to trimming and J lost 5 bases; unmatched junction nucleotides: 10. In germline, CDR1 is SQVTM, CDR2 ANQGSEA.

The chain joins TRBV9 to TRBJ2-3; D is tentatively TRBD1 or TRBD2 (6 bases each). The CDR3 totals 18 residues. With 5 bases removed from V and 1 base from J, the gap between germline ends came to 23 bases. The germline V gene encodes CDR1 SGDLS and CDR2 YYNGEE. Here the CDR3 reads CASSETLGGGRGTDTQYF. In DNA, the CDR3 is TGTGCCAGCAGTGAGACCCTAGGAGGGGGAAGGGGCACAGATACGCAGTATTTT.

This sequence joins TRBV4-1 and TRBJ1-2; 7 nucleotides match TRBD1. This CDR3 has 14 amino acids. The ends lost 0 bases at V and 6 bases at J; junction bases unmatched: 4. Germline V gene sequence: CDR1 MGHRA, CDR2 YSYEKL. DNA of the CDR3: TGCGCCAGCAGCCAAGAAGACAGGGTTAATGGCTACACCTTC. Its translation: CASSQEDRVNGYTF.

The chain couples TRBV19 to TRBJ1-2, with D uncertain. Germline CDR1 reads LNHDA; CDR2 reads SQIVND (reference sequence). With 5 bases removed from V and 1 base from J, the gap between germline ends came to 8 bases. There are 13 residues in the CDR3. CDR3: CASSRDHNYGYTF. The CDR3 bases are TGTGCCAGTAGTCGGGATCATAACTATGGCTACACCTTC.

This chain links TRBV20-1 with TRBJ2-1; D not resolved. V was pared by 0 bases and J by 7 bases, with 4 bases between. In germline, CDR1 is DFQATT, CDR2 SNEGSKA (reference sequence). The CDR3 spans 11 residues. The CDR3 is CSARDPNEQFF. CDR3 sequence (DNA): TGCAGTGCTAGAGACCCGAATGAGCAGTTCTTC.

The chain joins TRBV9 to TRBJ1-4; D call uncertain. The ends were cut back, 2 bases at V and 5 bases at J, with 16 bases in the middle. Looked up from germline, CDR1 is SGDLS and CDR2 is YYNGEE. The CDR3 consists of 16 residues. CDR3 DNA: TGTGCCAGCAGCGTGGAAATCGGGGTAGGGAATGAAAAACTGTTTTTT. Amino acid sequence: CASSVEIGVGNEKLFF.

This clone was seen a single time. The rearrangement links TRBV30 to TRBJ1-2; D is undetermined. CDR3 length equals 15 residues. Trimming left V 0 bases short and J 6 bases short, with 17 bases between. The V gene's germline CDR1 is GTSNPN and CDR2 SVGIG (reference sequence). In DNA, the CDR3 is TGTGCCTGGAGTGTCGCGGACCGACCCCGGGATGGCTACACCTTC. It encodes CAWSVADRPRDGYTF. The complete variable domain, with remaining parts taken from reference TRBV30 and TRBJ1-2, reads SQTIHQWPATLVQPVGSPLSLECTVEGTSNPNLYWYRQAAGRGLQLLFYSVGIGQISSEVPQNLSASRPQDRQFILSSKKLLLSDSGFYLCAWSVADRPRDGYTFGSGTRLTVV.

This chain connects TRBV9 to TRBJ2-7, with a possible D match to TRBD2 (5 bases). CDR1 and CDR2 (germline): SGDLS, YYNGEE. This CDR3 has 13 amino acids. V shed 0 bases and J shed 7 bases, with 11 bases lying between them. As DNA, the CDR3 is TGTGCCAGCAGCGTAGGTCCGCCGGGGGAGCAGTACTTC. Protein sequence: CASSVGPPGEQYF.

The chain combines TRBV6-6 with TRBJ2-3, with a possible D match to TRBD2 (5 bases). Germline CDR1 MNHNY, CDR2 SVGAGI (reference sequence). CDR3 length equals 15 residues. V lost 5 bases and J lost 1, with 13 bases in between. CDR3: CASSHPPGGTDTQYF. CDR3 DNA: TGTGCCAGCAGTCACCCCCCCGGGGGCACAGATACGCAGTATTTT.

The V and J genes are TRBV19 and TRBJ2-1; D is perhaps TRBD2 (6 bases). The CDR3 has 14 residues. Trimming took 7 bases from V and 6 from J, leaving 16 bases between them. Germline CDR1 LNHDA, CDR2 SQIVND (reference sequence). The CDR3, as DNA: TGTGCCAGTAAAGTAGGCGGGACCACCAATGAGCAGTTCTTC. Translated: CASKVGGTTNEQFF.

This chain joins TRBV2 and TRBJ1-2; possibly TRBD1 for D (5 bases). CDR1 is SNHLY, CDR2 FYNNEI, per germline. The CDR3 has 12 residues. V was shortened by 11 bases and J by 3 bases, with 13 bases between the two germline ends. CDR3 coding DNA: TGTGCCGGAGCGCTGGGGGACTATGGCTACACCTTC. It encodes CAGALGDYGYTF.

V usage is TRBV19 and J usage is TRBJ2-1, with 9 bases lining up with TRBD2. CDR1 LNHDA and CDR2 SQIVND come from the germline V gene (reference sequence). The CDR3 totals 16 residues. J lost 2 bases, V lost 5 bases, and 7 bases had no gene match. Written as DNA, the CDR3 is TGTGCCAGTAGTGTTGATAGCGGGGGAACCTACAATGAGCAGTTCTTC. Residues: CASSVDSGGTYNEQFF.

The V gene is TRBV9, the J gene TRBJ1-1; D ambiguous. There are 12 residues in the CDR3. Germline CDR1 and CDR2: SGDLS and YYNGEE. V was trimmed by 4 bases and J by 8 bases, leaving 12 bases between them. The chain's CDR3 is CASSTYSTEAFF. The CDR3 nucleotides read TGTGCCAGCAGCACCTACAGTACAGAAGCTTTCTTT.

The V call is TRBV7-2, the J call TRBJ1-5, with 10 bases aligning to TRBD1. J gave up 6 bases and V 5 bases, and 10 bases lay outside the gene matches. Per the germline V gene, CDR1 is SGHTA and CDR2 is FQGNSA. CDR3 length: 16 amino acids. In DNA, the CDR3 is TGTGCCAGCAGCCTATCCGGGACAGGGGTGGCTCAGCCCCAGCATTTT. As protein: CASSLSGTGVAQPQHF. Drawing the rest from reference TRBV7-2 and TRBJ1-5, the complete variable domain is GAGVSQSPSNKVTEKGKDVELRCDPISGHTALYWYRQSLGQGLEFLIYFQGNSAPDKSGLPSDRFSAERTGGSVSTLTIQRTQQEDSAVYLCASSLSGTGVAQPQHFGDGTRLSIL.

The chain couples TRBV15 to TRBJ2-7, with D unresolved. V was trimmed by 2 bases and J by 4 bases, leaving 3 bases between them. CDR3 size: 11 residues. Germline V lookup: CDR1 LNHNV, CDR2 YYDKDF (reference sequence). The CDR3 loop is CATSRNYEQYF. CDR3 in DNA: TGTGCCACCAGCAGAAATTACGAGCAGTACTTC.

The genes are TRBV2 and TRBJ2-3, with a possible D match to TRBD2 (5 bases). The CDR3 is 12 amino acids. Germline values: CDR1 SNHLY, CDR2 FYNNEI. Trimming stripped 7 bases from V and 5 bases from J, with 10 bases between. The CDR3 nucleotides read TGTGCCAGCACGGCTAGCCGAGATACGCAGTATTTT. This encodes CASTASRDTQYF.

The CDR3, as DNA: TGTGCCAGCAGCTTATCTCCGTCGAACCAGCCCCAGCATTTT. The encoded protein is CASSLSPSNQPQHF. The chain recombines TRBV7-9 with TRBJ1-5; D unresolved. The CDR3 has 14 amino acids. Per germline, CDR1 SEHNR and CDR2 FQNEAQ (reference sequence). The V end lost 2 bases, the J end lost 7 bases, and 12 bases lay between the germline ends. The full variable domain, in which reference TRBV7-9 and TRBJ1-5 provide the parts outside the CDR3, is DTGVSQNPRHKITKRGQNVTFRCDPISEHNRLYWYRQTLGQGPEFLTYFQNEAQLEKSRLLSDRFSAERPKGSFSTLEIQRTEQGDSAMYLCASSLSPSNQPQHFGDGTRLSIL.

The chain uses TRBV27 and TRBJ2-3; D remains ambiguous. This CDR3 spans 15 amino acids. Germline-derived CDR1 and CDR2 are MNHEY and SMNVEV (reference sequence). The germline V and J ends were trimmed by 3 bases and 0 bases, with 10 bases remaining between them. Here the CDR3 reads CASSLRTTSTDTQYF. The CDR3 DNA sequence: TGTGCCAGCAGTTTGAGGACGACTAGCACAGATACGCAGTATTTT.

The CDR3 coding sequence is TGCGCCAGCAGGAGTTCCGGAGGACAGGGTCATTCACCCCTCCACTTT. It specifies CASRSSGGQGHSPLHF. The genes are TRBV5-1 and TRBJ1-6; TRBD1 matches at 8 bases. From germline, CDR1 is SGHRS and CDR2 YFSETQ. The CDR3 runs 16 residues. After removal of 5 bases from V and 8 bases from J, the junction contained 12 bases not matched to a gene.

This clone was detected once. The genes are TRBV9 and TRBJ2-5; 14 nucleotides line up with TRBD2. The CDR3 is made up of 16 amino acids. The germline gives CDR1 SGDLS, CDR2 YYNGEE. Unmatched junction bases numbered 7, after V lost 4 bases and J lost 5 bases. CDR3 protein: CASSPRLAGGRETQYF. The CDR3, as DNA: TGTGCCAGCAGCCCACGACTAGCGGGGGGGAGGGAGACCCAGTACTTC.

The V and J genes are TRBV11-2 and TRBJ1-2; D is ambiguous. Germline loops: CDR1 SGHAT, CDR2 FQNNGV. The V and J ends lost 4 bases and 2 bases respectively, with 11 bases between them. The CDR3 spans 14 residues. The CDR3 nucleotides are TGTGCCAGCAGCTCCCCCCCGGTGAACTATGGCTACACCTTC. This codes for CASSSPPVNYGYTF.